This T cell receptor beta chain was captured in a study of T cells in Graves' hyperthyroidism and ophthalmopathy. Overall study results and limits: A model of 13 V-J pairs discriminated ophthalmopathy from stable hyperthyroidism.

The table lists this clonotype with many counts. The antigen is unknown. V lost 5 bases and J 0 bases, leaving 13 bases between the germline ends. The CDR3 sequence is 15 residues long. Germline values: CDR1 SEHNR, CDR2 FQNEAQ (reference sequence). From RNA transcripts, TCR beta CDR3 regions were amplified. The HTBI primer set drove a first-round RT-PCR of the TCR CDR3. TCRdb re-called the multiplex PCR reads through MiXCR, storing one row per CDR3 protein. This sample has around 300,000 distinct CDR3 sequences; roughly 13% occur once, and the top ten carry under 8%. Disease duration under 2 months; hyperthyroidism patients were aged 18 to 65.

V gene TRBV7-9 combines with J gene TRBJ1-1; TRBD1 might be the D (6 bases). The source of this sequence is a woman in her thirties or forties with Graves' hyperthyroidism. The sequencing sample was made of blood. This chain's CDR3 is CASSPDRDMNTEAFF. As DNA, the CDR3 is TGTGCCAGCAGCCCAGACCGGGACATGAACACTGAAGCTTTCTTT.